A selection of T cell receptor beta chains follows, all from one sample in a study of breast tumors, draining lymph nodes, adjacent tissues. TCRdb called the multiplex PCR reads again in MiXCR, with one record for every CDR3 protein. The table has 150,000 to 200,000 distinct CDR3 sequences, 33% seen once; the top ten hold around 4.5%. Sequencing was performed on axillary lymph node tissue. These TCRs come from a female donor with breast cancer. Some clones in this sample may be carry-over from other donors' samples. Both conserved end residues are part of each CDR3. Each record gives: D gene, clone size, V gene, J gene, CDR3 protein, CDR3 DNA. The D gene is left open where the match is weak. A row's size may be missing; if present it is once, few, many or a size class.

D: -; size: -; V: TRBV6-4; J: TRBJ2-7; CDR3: CASSNYPLLRTETYKQYF; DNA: TGTGCCAGCAGTAATTATCCCTTGTTGCGGACGGAGACCTACAAGCAGTACTTC
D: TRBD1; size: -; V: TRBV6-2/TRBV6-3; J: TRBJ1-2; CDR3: CASSYVLDRAPTNYGYTF; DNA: TGTGCCAGCAGTTACGTCCTGGACAGGGCCCCCACTAACTATGGCTACACCTTC
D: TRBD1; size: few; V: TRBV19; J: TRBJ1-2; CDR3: CASSIRQGDYGYTF; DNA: TGTGCCAGTAGTATAAGACAGGGGGACTATGGCTACACCTTC
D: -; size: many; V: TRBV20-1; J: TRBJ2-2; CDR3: CSALGNRANTGELFF; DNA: TGCAGTGCCCTAGGAAACAGGGCAAACACCGGGGAGCTGTTTTTT
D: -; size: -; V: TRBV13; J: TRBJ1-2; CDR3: CASSLGTGWRGYTF; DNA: TGTGCCAGCAGCTTAGGGACAGGCTGGCGGGGCTACACCTTC
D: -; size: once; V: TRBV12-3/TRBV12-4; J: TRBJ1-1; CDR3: CASTKGHRANTEAFF; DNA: TGTGCCAGCACCAAGGGGCACAGAGCCAACACTGAAGCTTTCTTT
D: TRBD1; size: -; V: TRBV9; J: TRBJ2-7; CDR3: CASSTTGVLHEQYF; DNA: TGTGCCAGCAGCACCACAGGGGTTCTACACGAGCAGTACTTC
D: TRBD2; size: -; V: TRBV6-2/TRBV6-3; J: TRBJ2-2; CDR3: CASSGRVSGTGELFF; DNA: TGTGCCAGCAGCGGGAGGGTCTCTGGCACCGGGGAGCTGTTTTTT
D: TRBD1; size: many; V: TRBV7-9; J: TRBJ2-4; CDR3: CASSARDSQLAKNIQYF; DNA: TGTGCCAGCAGCGCTCGGGACAGTCAACTAGCCAAAAACATTCAGTACTTC
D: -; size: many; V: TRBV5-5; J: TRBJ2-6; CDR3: CASSLLALAANVLTF; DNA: TGTGCCAGCAGCTTGCTAGCTCTGGCGGCCAACGTCCTGACTTTC
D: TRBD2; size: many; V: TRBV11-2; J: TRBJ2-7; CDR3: CASSLSIGTNDEQYF; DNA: TGTGCCAGCAGCCTATCTATCGGGACTAACGACGAGCAGTACTTC
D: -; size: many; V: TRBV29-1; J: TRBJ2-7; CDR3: CSVEEEYEQYF; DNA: TGCAGCGTTGAAGAGGAGTACGAGCAGTACTTC
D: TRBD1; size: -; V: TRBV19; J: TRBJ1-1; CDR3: CASNRDRGIGTEAFF; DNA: TGTGCCAGTAACCGGGACAGGGGTATTGGTACTGAAGCTTTCTTT
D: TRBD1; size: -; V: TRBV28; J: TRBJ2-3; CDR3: CASSQGTVTDTQYF; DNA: TGTGCCAGCAGTCAAGGGACAGTCACAGATACGCAGTATTTT
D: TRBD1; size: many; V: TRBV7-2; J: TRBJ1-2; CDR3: CASSQDRGYGYTF; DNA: TGTGCCAGCAGCCAGGACAGGGGCTATGGCTACACCTTC
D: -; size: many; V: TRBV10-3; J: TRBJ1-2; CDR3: CAISESRGGYTF; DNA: TGTGCCATCAGTGAGTCGAGGGGAGGCTACACCTTC
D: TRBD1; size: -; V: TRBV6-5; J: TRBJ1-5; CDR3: CASSYSTGGTINQPQHF; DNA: TGTGCCAGCAGTTACTCGACAGGGGGGACAATAAATCAGCCCCAGCATTTT
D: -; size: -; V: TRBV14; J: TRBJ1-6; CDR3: CASSQVGRTLHF; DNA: TGTGCCAGCAGCCAAGTAGGCAGGACCCTCCACTTT
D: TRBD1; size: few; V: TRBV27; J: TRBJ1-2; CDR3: CASSVRTGDYGYTF; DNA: TGTGCCAGCAGCGTCCGCACAGGGGACTATGGCTACACCTTC
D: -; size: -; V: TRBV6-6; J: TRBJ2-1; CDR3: CASSPSARGDGGEQFF; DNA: TGTGCCAGCAGTCCCTCTGCTAGAGGGGACGGTGGTGAGCAGTTCTTC